This T cell receptor beta chain stems from a study of shared clonotypes between healthy human individuals. This clone was found a few times. The assay was immunoSEQ multiplex PCR, and TCRdb's table has in-frame clones only and misses some. The repertoire holds about 2.1 million clones, with approximately 94% as singletons. Positive CCR7 selection of CD45RO-negative cells yielded the naive CD8 cells, and terminally differentiated effector memory CD45RA+ cells were excluded. This TCR was recovered from a man in his late teens or twenties in good health. Some clones in this sample may be carry-over from other donors' samples. The sequencing input was naive CD8+ T cells from PBMCs.

For the CDR3, the DNA is TGCGCCAGCAGCCAAGTGGGCCGGACAGGAGCGGAAGCTTTCTTT. Its translation: CASSQVGRTGAEAFF. The rearrangement uses TRBV4-3 and TRBJ1-1, with 7 bases fitting TRBD1. CDR1 LGHNA and CDR2 YSLEER come from the germline V gene. The ends lost 1 base at V and 8 bases at J; junction bases unmatched: 10. The CDR3 sequence is 15 residues long.